This TCR beta chain was profiled in a study of cytomegalovirus exposure and HLA in healthy donors. Points from the study as a whole: In a later analysis, TCR beta V- and J-gene trimming was associated with a missense DCLRE1C variant. Across all donors, roughly uniform sequencing depth was an assumption of the presence/absence analyses.

Germline CDR1 reads ENHRY; CDR2 reads SYGVKD. This CDR3 contains 12 residues. Trimming removed 0 bases from V and 8 bases from J, with 7 bases in between. Researchers ran the PCR with 60 Vbeta and 13 Jbeta primers. Libraries were prepared by immunoSEQ multiplex PCR; TCRdb keeps only in-frame clonotypes and omits some of them. The data show about 110,000 clones, approximately 79% seen once. In regard to this clone: The antigen remains unidentified.

The sequence came from a man aged 25-45 years in good health and CMV-seropositive. Sequencing input: PBMCs. The chain employs TRBV10-3 and TRBJ1-1; no definite D call. The CDR3 here is CAISESEREAFF. The CDR3 DNA is TGTGCCATCAGTGAGTCGGAGCGGGAAGCTTTCTTT.